These 21 T cell receptor beta chains were sequenced from one sample in a study of identical twins. From the 5' RACE reads, TCRdb called clonotypes with MiXCR, one entry per CDR3 protein. Counted here are over 550,000 distinct CDR3 sequences, about 7.1% occurring once; the ten biggest clones make up around 1.6%. The same data also went into a second study, on yellow fever vaccine responses in identical twins.

The sequenced material came from PBMCs. The source of these receptors is a woman aged 18 to 35 in good health.

This clonotype was seen ten or more times. V and J are TRBV4-2 and TRBJ2-1; weak D call: TRBD1 (6 bases). This CDR3 contains 18 residues. Trimming shortened V by 0 bases and J by 8 bases, and 23 bases separated the two germline ends. Per germline, CDR1 LGHNA and CDR2 YNFKEQ. This chain's CDR3 is CASSQDLVSNTGIDEQFF. CDR3 sequence (DNA): TGTGCCAGCAGCCAAGATCTTGTGTCGAACACAGGGATTGATGAGCAGTTCTTC.

This chain connects TRBV14 to TRBJ2-7; possible D gene TRBD2, 5 bases. Per the germline V gene, CDR1 is SGHDN and CDR2 is FVKESK. With 1 base removed from V and 0 bases from J, the gap between germline ends came to 16 bases. The CDR3 runs 17 residues. The CDR3 DNA sequence: TGTGCCAGCAGCCAAGCTGGTGGTCTAGGGAGCTCCTACGAGCAGTACTTC. It yields the protein CASSQAGGLGSSYEQYF. Supplemented by reference TRBV14 and TRBJ2-7, the full variable domain reads EAGVTQFPSHSVIEKGQTVTLRCDPISGHDNLYWYRRVMGKEIKFLLHFVKESKQDESGMPNNRFLAERTGGTYSTLKVQPAELEDSGVYFCASSQAGGLGSSYEQYFGPGTRLTVT.

This clonotype was counted a few times. The chain is built from TRBV7-8 and TRBJ2-5; D is possibly TRBD1 or TRBD2 (6 bases each). The germline V gene has CDR1 SGHVS and CDR2 FQNEAQ. Trimming removed 5 bases from V and 4 bases from J, with 14 bases in between. This CDR3 has 14 amino acids. This CDR3 is CASSISRGPETQYF. The CDR3 region has the DNA TGTGCCAGCAGCATTAGCCGGGGGCCAGAGACCCAGTACTTC.

The chain combines TRBV5-1 with TRBJ2-3, with 9 positions matching TRBD1. The V and J ends lost 3 bases and 6 bases, in that order; junction bases with no gene match: 11. This CDR3 is built from 16 residues. Looked up from germline, CDR1 is SGHRS and CDR2 is YFSETQ. The CDR3 region has the DNA TGCGCCAGCAGCTCCCCCGGGACAGGGCCTCGGGATACGCAGTATTTT. This gives the protein CASSSPGTGPRDTQYF.

This clonotype was found a few times. V and J are TRBV28 and TRBJ2-2; possibly TRBD2 for D (5 bases). The V end lost 6 bases, the J end lost 4 bases, and 9 bases lay between the germline ends. The CDR3 totals 13 residues. CDR1 MDHEN and CDR2 SYDVKM come from the germline V gene. This CDR3 is CASRSGITGELFF. DNA of the CDR3: TGTGCCAGCAGGTCCGGGATCACCGGGGAGCTGTTTTTT. Full variable domain (missing parts from reference TRBV28 and TRBJ2-2): DVKVTQSSRYLVKRTGEKVFLECVQDMDHENMFWYRQDPGLGLRLIYFSYDVKMKEKGDIPEGYSVSREKKERFSLILESASTNQTSMYLCASRSGITGELFFGEGSRLTVL.

Only a few counts were recorded for this clonotype. The chain couples TRBV12-3 or TRBV12-4 to TRBJ1-6; the D gene is possibly TRBD1 (5 bases). V lost 1 base to trimming and J lost 1 base, with 5 bases between them. The CDR3 runs 15 residues. CDR3 nucleotides: TGTGCCAGCAGTTTAGAGGGGTCCTATAATTCACCCCTCCACTTT. Translated: CASSLEGSYNSPLHF.

This clonotype was counted at least ten times. This rearrangement joins TRBV12-3 or TRBV12-4 to TRBJ1-3; 7 bases line up with TRBD1. J lost 4 bases, V lost 6 bases, and 3 bases had no gene match. The length of the CDR3 is 13 residues. CDR3 protein: CASSRGIGNTIYF. The CDR3 DNA sequence: TGTGCCAGCAGCAGGGGGATCGGAAACACCATATATTTT.

Ten or more counts support this clonotype. This sequence joins TRBV3-1 and TRBJ2-5, with D possibly matching TRBD2 (6 bases). Germline CDR1 and CDR2: LGHDT and YNNKEL (reference sequence). The CDR3 loop spans 15 amino acids. The germline V and J ends were trimmed by 4 bases and 0 bases, with 12 bases remaining between them. The chain's CDR3 is CASSPLGGNQETQYF. CDR3 nucleotide sequence: TGTGCCAGCAGCCCCCTCGGGGGTAACCAAGAGACCCAGTACTTC.

This clonotype was seen only a few times. The J gene is TRBJ2-7, the V gene TRBV18; 7 nucleotides align to TRBD1. The CDR3 loop spans 14 amino acids. The germline gives CDR1 KGHSH, CDR2 LQKENI. The ends lost 5 bases at V and 4 bases at J; junction bases unmatched: 8. The CDR3 DNA follows: TGTGCCAGCTCATCTCGGGACAGAGTTTACGAGCAGTACGTC. As protein: CASSSRDRVYEQYV.

V is TRBV20-1 and J is TRBJ2-1, with TRBD2 identical over 8 bases. CDR1 is DFQATT, CDR2 SNEGSKA, per germline (reference sequence). This CDR3 comprises 15 residues. V shed 5 bases and J 8 bases; nucleotides not matched to a gene: 14. The CDR3 region is CSAGSGTSMRDEQFF. The CDR3 nucleotides read TGCAGTGCTGGATCCGGGACTAGTATGAGGGATGAGCAGTTCTTC.

This clonotype appeared a few times. V and J are TRBV7-6 and TRBJ2-3, with a weak D call TRBD2 (6 bases). The CDR3 has 16 amino acids. The V gene's germline CDR1 is SGHVS and CDR2 FNYEAQ. V was cut by 2 bases and J by 7 bases, with 19 bases left in between. The CDR3 DNA is TGTGCCAGCAGCTTATATTCCCAACCGACTAGTTATACGCAGTATTTT. Amino acid sequence: CASSLYSQPTSYTQYF.

V usage is TRBV5-6 and J usage is TRBJ2-2; D is unclear. V lost 0 bases to trimming and J lost 0 bases, with 6 bases between them. Germline V gene data show CDR1 as SGHDT and CDR2 as YYEEEE. The CDR3 extends over 15 amino acids. The chain's CDR3 is CASSLGWPNTGELFF. The CDR3 coding sequence is TGTGCCAGCAGCTTGGGATGGCCGAACACCGGGGAGCTGTTTTTT.

This clonotype was recorded many times. The gene calls are TRBV7-6 and TRBJ1-6, with 7 bases aligning to TRBD1. The CDR3 has 14 residues. CDR1 and CDR2 (germline): SGHVS, FNYEAQ. The trim removed 2 bases at V and 7 bases at J, leaving 2 bases unmatched. In DNA form, the CDR3 reads TGTGCCAGCAGCTTAACAGGGGCAAATTCACCCCTCCACTTT. Its protein is CASSLTGANSPLHF. The full variable domain, rest sourced from reference TRBV7-6 and TRBJ1-6, is GAGVSQSPRYKVTKRGQDVALRCDPISGHVSLYWYRQALGQGPEFLTYFNYEAQQDKSGLPNDRFSAERPEGSISTLTIQRTEQRDSAMYRCASSLTGANSPLHFGNGTRLTVT.

This clonotype was seen repeatedly, ten times or more. In DNA, the CDR3 is TGTGCCAGCAGTGGGCTAGCCGCATACGAGCAGTACTTC. Encoded protein: CASSGLAAYEQYF. The V and J genes are TRBV6-6 and TRBJ2-7; TRBD2 is a possible D gene (5 bases). The CDR3 sequence is 13 residues long. Germline V CDR1 and CDR2: MNHNY, SVGAGI (reference sequence). V was trimmed by 5 bases and J by 4 bases, leaving 12 bases between them.

V gene TRBV28 combines with J gene TRBJ2-3; tentatively, D is TRBD1 or TRBD2 (5 bases each). Trimming cost V 6 bases and J 5 bases, with 21 bases left between them. This CDR3 contains 16 residues. The V gene's germline CDR1 is MDHEN and CDR2 SYDVKM. The CDR3 nucleotides read TGTGCCAGCAGCCTCGAAGGATCATGGGGGATAGATACGCAGTATTTT. Translating it yields CASSLEGSWGIDTQYF.

This clonotype was recorded at least ten times. The V call is TRBV2, the J call TRBJ1-1; weak D call: TRBD1 (5 bases). V was pared by 1 base and J by 5 bases, with 5 bases between. Germline lookup yields CDR1 SNHLY and CDR2 FYNNEI. The CDR3 is 12 residues long. CDR3 DNA sequence: TGTGCCAGCAGTGAAGGGGGGACTGAAGCTTTCTTT. Protein: CASSEGGTEAFF.

This clonotype was seen more than once but under ten times. CDR3 protein: CARSPGLAGGPSTDTQYF. The CDR3, as DNA: TGCGCCAGAAGCCCAGGACTAGCGGGGGGGCCTAGCACAGATACGCAGTATTTT. The chain joins TRBV5-1 to TRBJ2-3; 15 bases map to TRBD2. The CDR3 totals 18 residues. V was clipped by 8 bases and J by 0 bases; unmatched bases: 10. CDR1 is SGHRS, CDR2 YFSETQ, per germline.

This clonotype was found many times. The chain couples TRBV24-1 to TRBJ2-1; no clear D. Between the trimmed V and J ends, which lost 0 bases and 0 bases, there was a span of 8 bases. Germline V gene data show CDR1 as KGHDR and CDR2 as SFDVKD. The CDR3 extends over 16 amino acids. Here the CDR3 reads CATSDLGTSSYNEQFF. The CDR3 region has the DNA TGTGCCACCAGTGATTTGGGTACGAGCTCCTACAATGAGCAGTTCTTC.

V usage is TRBV7-6 and J usage is TRBJ2-5; possible D gene TRBD2, 5 bases. Germline V gene data show CDR1 as SGHVS and CDR2 as FNYEAQ. Trimming cost V 5 bases and J 8 bases, with 15 bases left between them. CDR3 length: 13 amino acids. Here the CDR3 reads CASSTSGKTTQYF. The CDR3 DNA reads as TGTGCCAGCAGCACCTCGGGGAAAACCACCCAGTACTTC.

This clonotype was seen a handful of times. The chain couples TRBV20-1 to TRBJ2-1; 9 nucleotides match TRBD2. V lost 3 bases to trimming and J lost 2 bases; unmatched junction nucleotides: 11. This CDR3 is built from 17 residues. Germline V gives CDR1 DFQATT, CDR2 SNEGSKA (reference sequence). CDR3 residues: CSARGPFSGRTYNEQFF. The CDR3 DNA sequence: TGCAGTGCTAGGGGACCCTTCAGCGGGAGGACCTACAATGAGCAGTTCTTC.

In its sample, this clonotype was seen a few times. The rearrangement uses TRBV6-5 and TRBJ2-7, with D tentatively TRBD2 (5 bases). This CDR3 has 15 amino acids. Trimming removed 0 bases from V and 0 bases from J, with 9 bases in between. Germline V lookup: CDR1 MNHEY, CDR2 SVGAGI. The CDR3 DNA sequence: TGTGCCAGCAGTTACTCAGCCGGAGGCTCCTACGAGCAGTACTTC. It yields the protein CASSYSAGGSYEQYF.